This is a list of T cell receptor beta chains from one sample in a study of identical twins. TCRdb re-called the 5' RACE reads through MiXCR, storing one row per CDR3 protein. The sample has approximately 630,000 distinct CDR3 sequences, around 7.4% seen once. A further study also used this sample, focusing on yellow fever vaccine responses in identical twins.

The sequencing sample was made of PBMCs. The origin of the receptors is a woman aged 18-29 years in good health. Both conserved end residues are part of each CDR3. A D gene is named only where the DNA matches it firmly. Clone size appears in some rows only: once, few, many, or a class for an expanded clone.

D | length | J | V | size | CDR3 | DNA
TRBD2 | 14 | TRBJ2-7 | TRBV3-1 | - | CASSPGTTTYEQYF | TGTGCCAGCAGCCCCGGGACTACAACCTACGAGCAGTACTTC
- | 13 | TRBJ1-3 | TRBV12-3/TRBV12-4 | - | CASHFGSGNTIYF | TGTGCCAGTCACTTTGGGTCGGGAAACACCATATATTTT
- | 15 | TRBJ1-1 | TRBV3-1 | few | CASSQVSGIGTEAFF | TGTGCCAGCAGCCAAGTTTCGGGGATCGGGACTGAAGCTTTCTTT
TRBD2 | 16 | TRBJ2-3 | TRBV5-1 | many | CASSLGTSLSTDTQYF | TGCGCCAGCAGCTTGGGGACTAGCCTAAGCACAGATACGCAGTATTTT
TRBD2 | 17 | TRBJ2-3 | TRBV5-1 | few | CASSPMGTSSVTDTQYF | TGCGCCAGCAGCCCGATGGGGACTAGCAGCGTCACAGATACGCAGTATTTT
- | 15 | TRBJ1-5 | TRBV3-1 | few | CASSQGIRGREPQHF | TGTGCCAGCAGCCAAGGAATCAGGGGTAGGGAGCCCCAGCATTTT
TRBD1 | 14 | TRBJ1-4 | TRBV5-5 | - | CASSPDRGIEKLFF | TGTGCCAGCAGCCCGGACAGGGGAATTGAGAAACTGTTTTTT
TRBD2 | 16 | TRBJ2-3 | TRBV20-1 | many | CSARTERDYTTDTQYF | TGCAGTGCTAGGACTGAGCGGGACTATACCACAGATACGCAGTATTTT
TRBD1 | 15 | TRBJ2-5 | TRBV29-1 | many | CSVARDRGRRETQYF | TGCAGCGTTGCGAGGGACAGGGGGCGAAGGGAGACCCAGTACTTC
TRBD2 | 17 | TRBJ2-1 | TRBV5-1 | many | CASSSLGLAGIIDEQFF | TGCGCCAGCAGCTCACTAGGACTAGCGGGAATCATCGATGAGCAGTTCTTC
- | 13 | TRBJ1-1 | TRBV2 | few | CATTGIRNTEAFF | TGTGCCACTACAGGCATCAGGAACACTGAAGCTTTCTTT
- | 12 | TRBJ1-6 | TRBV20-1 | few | CSAGDYNSPLHF | TGCAGTGCCGGGGACTATAATTCACCCCTCCACTTT
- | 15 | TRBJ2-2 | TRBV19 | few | CASSPTRPNTGELFF | TGTGCCAGTAGTCCGACCCGACCGAACACCGGGGAGCTGTTTTTT
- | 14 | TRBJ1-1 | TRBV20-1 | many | CSARDGQTNTEAFF | TGCAGTGCTAGAGATGGGCAGACGAACACTGAAGCTTTCTTT
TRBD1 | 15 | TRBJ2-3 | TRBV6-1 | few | CASRRQGAGTDTQYF | TGTGCCAGCAGGCGACAGGGGGCCGGCACAGATACGCAGTATTTT
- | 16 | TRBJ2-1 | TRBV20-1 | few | CSARGGPGRRRNEQFF | TGCAGTGCTAGAGGTGGTCCGGGACGTAGAAGGAATGAGCAGTTCTTC
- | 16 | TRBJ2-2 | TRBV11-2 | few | CASSLDTGANTGELFF | TGTGCCAGCAGCTTAGACACTGGGGCGAACACCGGGGAGCTGTTTTTT
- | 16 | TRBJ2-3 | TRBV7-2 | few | CASSRGGTPSTDTQYF | TGTGCCAGCAGCCGAGGAGGGACACCAAGCACAGATACGCAGTATTTT